This record concerns one T cell receptor (beta chain) sequence. The V and J ends lost 7 bases and 5 bases, in that order; junction bases with no gene match: 9. This CDR3 is built from 15 residues. The germline CDR1 and CDR2 sequences are SGDLS and YYNGEE. The protocol was immunoSEQ multiplex PCR, while the TCRdb copy is restricted to in-frame clones and leaves out a portion. The data hold about 160,000 clones, with over 65% observed a single time. These data come from a study of cytotoxic CD8 clonotypes in ibrutinib-treated CLL. This TCR was sampled from a human donor with chronic lymphocytic leukemia. The chain couples TRBV9 to TRBJ2-2, with 9 positions matching TRBD2. The sequencing here drew on PBMCs, taken after 12 months of ibrutinib treatment. CDR3 coding DNA: TGTGCCAGCGCCCGACTAGCGGCAAGTACCGGGGAGCTGTTTTTT. Its translation: CASARLAASTGELFF.